This is a list of T cell receptor beta chains from one sample in a study of T cells after posttransplantation cyclophosphamide. Sequencing used immunoSEQ multiplex PCR; TCRdb keeps in-frame clones, though not all of them. This sample has roughly 17,000 clones, with 75% to 90% found just once. The specimen was PBMCs, collected after allogeneic stem cell transplant with calcineurin inhibitor and methotrexate. These receptors were obtained from a female patient under 30 who received an allogeneic stem cell transplant from an unrelated donor, was CMV-positive, and had acute and chronic GVHD. Some T cells may be graft donor cells. The CDR3 runs from the conserved cysteine through the conserved F or W. A D gene is named only where the DNA matches it firmly. Some rows have no size entry. The others give once, few or many, or a class for an expanded clone.

V	J	size	D	DNA	CDR3
TRBV5-1	TRBJ2-6	-	-	TGCGCCAGCAGCGTACAGGGTACTTCTGGGGCCAACGTCCTGACTTTC	CASSVQGTSGANVLTF
TRBV4-1	TRBJ2-3	-	-	TGCGCCAGCAGCCAAGGAGTTACAGGTTCAGATACGCAGTATTTT	CASSQGVTGSDTQYF
TRBV7-9	TRBJ2-7	-	TRBD1	TGTGCCAGCAGCTTAGGGACAGGGGTCAACTACGAGCAGTACTTC	CASSLGTGVNYEQYF
TRBV11-3	TRBJ2-1	-	-	TGTGCCAGCAGCTTAGTCAGAGGTGAGCAGTTCTTC	CASSLVRGEQFF
TRBV5-4	TRBJ2-7	-	TRBD1	TGTGCCAGCAGCCCAGGAGGACAGGGGCTTTACGAGCAGTACTTC	CASSPGGQGLYEQYF
TRBV19	TRBJ2-5	few	TRBD2	TGTGCCAGTAGTTCTCAACTAGCGGGAGGGTGGGAGACCCAGTACTTC	CASSSQLAGGWETQYF
TRBV5-1	TRBJ2-2	-	TRBD1	TGCGCCAGCAGCTTTGGGGACAGGGATGCCGGGGAGCTGTTTTTT	CASSFGDRDAGELFF
TRBV6-4	TRBJ2-3	-	-	TGTGCCAGCAGTGACAGGGGGTTGACAGATACGCAGTATTTT	CASSDRGLTDTQYF
TRBV25-1	TRBJ2-1	-	-	TGTGCCAGCAGTGAAGTGGGCGGGGCTCTCAATGAGCAGTTCTTC	CASSEVGGALNEQFF
TRBV19	TRBJ1-2	-	-	TGTGCCAGTAGTATTTCGCGGGTACCTAACTATGGCTACACCTTC	CASSISRVPNYGYTF
TRBV19	TRBJ1-5	few	-	TGTGCCAGTAGGGGCAGTACCGGAAATCAGCCCCAGCATTTT	CASRGSTGNQPQHF
TRBV10-2	TRBJ2-3	-	-	TGCGCCAGCAGTGAGTCCGGGGTTAGCACAGATACGCAGTATTTT	CASSESGVSTDTQYF
TRBV6-1	TRBJ1-2	-	-	TGTGCCAGCAGTGAGTTCAGGGCGTGGGGCTACACCTTC	CASSEFRAWGYTF
TRBV6-5	TRBJ2-1	-	TRBD2	TGTGCCAGCAGCAGACTAGCGGGAGCCTACAATGAGCAGTTCTTC	CASSRLAGAYNEQFF
TRBV2	TRBJ1-2	once	TRBD1	TGTGCCAGCACCACCTCCGGGACAGGGGTCTATGGCTACACCTTC	CASTTSGTGVYGYTF
TRBV11-2	TRBJ1-1	-	-	TGTGCCAGCAGCGCAGGGGTAGTTAACACTGAAGCTTTCTTT	CASSAGVVNTEAFF
TRBV6-5	TRBJ1-3	-	-	TGTGCCAGCATACTTGGAAACACCATATATTTT	CASILGNTIYF
TRBV9	TRBJ1-1	-	TRBD1	TGTGCCAGCAGCGTAGGACAGGGAGGCCCTGAAGCTTTCTTT	CASSVGQGGPEAFF
TRBV19	TRBJ2-7	-	TRBD2	TGTGCCAGTAGCCATGGGACTAACGGGAACGAGCAGTACTTC	CASSHGTNGNEQYF
TRBV2	TRBJ2-1	few	TRBD2	TGTGCCAGCGGGGACAGGCTAGCGGGAGGGCCGAATGAGCAGTTCTTC	CASGDRLAGGPNEQFF
TRBV5-6	TRBJ2-1	-	-	TGTGCCAGCAGCTTGGTTCGGCGGCCTAGCTCCTACAATGAGCAGTTCTTC	CASSLVRRPSSYNEQFF
TRBV29-1	TRBJ2-3	-	-	TGCAGCGTCGGACAGACCTCTAGCACAGATACGCAGTATTTT	CSVGQTSSTDTQYF
TRBV7-9	TRBJ2-2	-	TRBD2	TGTGCCAGCAGCTCCACCGGGACTAGGGGTCCCGGGGAGCTGTTTTTT	CASSSTGTRGPGELFF
TRBV29-1	TRBJ2-7	-	-	TGCAGCGTTGTGGAGGACTACGAGCAGTACTTC	CSVVEDYEQYF
TRBV28	TRBJ2-3	few	-	TGTGCCAGCAGTTTACTCTCCCCTGATACGCAGTATTTT	CASSLLSPDTQYF
TRBV5-6	TRBJ2-2	-	TRBD1	TGTGCCAGCAGTCGAAGGGCCGGGACAGGGGTTGGGGAGCTGTTTTTT	CASSRRAGTGVGELFF
TRBV5-6	TRBJ1-2	-	-	TGTGCCAGCAGCCCTGCCGGGACAACGGGGGGCTACACCTTC	CASSPAGTTGGYTF
TRBV29-1	TRBJ2-3	-	TRBD2	TGCAGCGTTGCGGCTAGCGGTATGGACACAGATACGCAGTATTTT	CSVAASGMDTDTQYF
TRBV29-1	TRBJ2-2	-	TRBD2	TGCAGCGTGTCCGGGACTAGCGTCACCGGGGAGCTGTTTTTT	CSVSGTSVTGELFF
TRBV5-1	TRBJ2-7	-	-	TGCGCCAGCAGCAAAGGACAGGAGCAGTACTTC	CASSKGQEQYF
TRBV6-1	TRBJ1-4	-	TRBD1	TGTGCCAGTACTGTAGGACAGGGGGCGAAGGTGGAACTGTTTTTT	CASTVGQGAKVELFF
TRBV28	TRBJ2-3	-	TRBD1	TGTGCCAGCAGTTTCGGGGACAGGAAGACAGATACGCAGTATTTT	CASSFGDRKTDTQYF
TRBV11-2	TRBJ2-2	-	TRBD1	TGTGCCAGCAGCTTAGGACGACAGGGACCAATGAACACCGGGGAGCTGTTTTTT	CASSLGRQGPMNTGELFF
TRBV5-1	TRBJ1-2	-	TRBD1	TGCGCCAGCAGTTTACGACAGGGCTCTGGCTACACCTTC	CASSLRQGSGYTF
TRBV6-4	TRBJ2-2	-	TRBD2	TGTGCCAGCGGTTGGAGGGAGGGGCCCGGGGAGCTGTTTTTT	CASGWREGPGELFF
TRBV5-1	TRBJ1-4	-	-	TGCGCCAGCAGCCGAGTACCAGGGGTTGATGAAAAACTGTTTTTT	CASSRVPGVDEKLFF
TRBV19	TRBJ1-1	-	-	TGTGCCAGTAGTATGGGCGGGCTAATGAACACTGAAGCTTTCTTT	CASSMGGLMNTEAFF
TRBV7-7	TRBJ2-1	-	-	TGTGCCAGCAGCCCGACGGGGCGGACTAACAATGAGCAGTTCTTC	CASSPTGRTNNEQFF
TRBV5-1	TRBJ2-1	-	TRBD2	TGCGCCAGCAGGGGAGGGGAGCGGACATTAAACAATGAGCAGTTCTTC	CASRGGERTLNNEQFF
TRBV10-3	TRBJ2-5	-	TRBD2	TGTGCCATCAGTGAGCCGGAGCGGGAGGGCCCGGAGACCCAGTACTTC	CAISEPEREGPETQYF
TRBV30	TRBJ1-1	few	-	TGTGCCTGGCGGGGGGGCTCGACTGAAGCTTTCTTT	CAWRGGSTEAFF
TRBV5-1	TRBJ1-1	-	-	TGCGCCAGCAGCTTGGACGCGGGGGTGAACACTGAAGCTTTCTTT	CASSLDAGVNTEAFF
TRBV2	TRBJ2-1	-	TRBD1	TGTGCCAGCAGGGGGACAGGGTTCTACAATGAGCAGTTCTTC	CASRGTGFYNEQFF
TRBV4-1	TRBJ1-1	-	-	TGCGCCAGCAGCCAAGGTCGGGGGTGGGAGACTTTCTTT	CASSQGRGWETFF
TRBV7-2	TRBJ2-1	-	TRBD2	TGTGCCAGCGTAGCGGGAGCCTACAATGAGCAGTTCTTC	CASVAGAYNEQFF
TRBV23-1	TRBJ2-7	-	-	TGCGCCAGCAGTCCCTCAGGACAGCCCCTCGTCCACGAGCAGTACTTC	CASSPSGQPLVHEQYF
TRBV28	TRBJ2-1	-	TRBD1	TGTGCCACAACAGGGGCCCCTCCCTACAATGAGCAGTTCTTC	CATTGAPPYNEQFF
TRBV6-1	TRBJ2-2	-	-	TGTGCCAGCAGTCGCCGCGGGAACACCGGGGAGCTGTTTTTT	CASSRRGNTGELFF